A selection of T cell receptor beta chains follows, all from one sample in a study of shared clonotypes between healthy human individuals. Repertoires were generated with immunoSEQ multiplex PCR, while TCRdb's copy carries only in-frame clones and drops some. The sample lists some 1 million clones; roughly 75% were seen once. Sequenced input: memory CD4+ T cells sorted from blood. Receptor source: a man in his late teens or twenties in good health. Both conserved end residues are part of each CDR3. The D gene is left open where the match is weak. Size is stated for part of the rows, as once, few or many counts, or as a class when the clone is expanded.

D gene	V gene	J gene	clone size	CDR3 length	CDR3 protein	CDR3 DNA
TRBD1	TRBV7-9	TRBJ1-4	-	17	CASSSSRDRGDNEKLFF	TGTGCCAGCAGCTCGTCCCGGGACAGGGGGGATAATGAAAAACTGTTTTTT
TRBD2	TRBV7-2	TRBJ2-1	few	15	CASSLGLARHNEQFF	TGTGCCAGCAGCCTGGGACTAGCCCGGCACAATGAGCAGTTCTTC
-	TRBV18	TRBJ2-4	-	16	CASSPFGQLAKNIQYF	TGTGCCAGCTCACCCTTTGGCCAGTTAGCCAAAAACATTCAGTACTTC
TRBD2	TRBV6-4	TRBJ2-2	-	17	CAFLLAASGRSPGELFF	TGTGCCTTCCTCTTAGCGGCTAGCGGGAGATCGCCCGGGGAGCTGTTTTTT
-	TRBV18	TRBJ1-1	-	15	CASSPPRNTNTEAFF	TGTGCCAGCTCACCACCCAGAAACACGAACACTGAAGCTTTCTTT
-	TRBV27	TRBJ2-3	once	14	CASTGLPSTDTQYF	TGTGCCAGCACGGGTTTACCTAGCACAGATACGCAGTATTTT
-	TRBV12-5	TRBJ1-1	-	13	CASGHRVLTEAFF	TGTGCTAGTGGTCATCGAGTACTCACTGAAGCTTTCTTT
-	TRBV5-1	TRBJ2-7	-	14	CASSHPSFSYEQYF	TGCGCCAGCAGCCACCCATCGTTTTCCTACGAGCAGTACTTC
TRBD1	TRBV7-2	TRBJ1-5	few	15	CASSSRDRAGQPQHF	TGTGCCAGCAGCTCCCGGGACAGGGCTGGGCAGCCCCAGCATTTT
-	TRBV5-6	TRBJ2-7	-	15	CASSLGTPRIDEQYF	TGTGCCAGCAGCTTAGGCACCCCGAGGATCGACGAGCAGTACTTC
-	TRBV5-6	TRBJ1-2	-	15	CASSLVGSEGYGYTF	TGTGCCAGCAGCTTGGTTGGGTCAGAGGGGTATGGCTACACCTTC
TRBD1	TRBV10-3	TRBJ1-2	-	15	CAIRSGGTANYGYTF	TGTGCCATCAGAAGTGGAGGGACAGCTAACTATGGCTACACCTTC
TRBD1	TRBV28	TRBJ1-2	-	15	CASRQPGQGRYGYTF	TGTGCCAGCAGACAACCCGGACAGGGGCGGTATGGCTACACCTTC
TRBD1	TRBV7-6	TRBJ2-1	-	15	CASSLAGTGGNEQFF	TGTGCCAGCAGCTTAGCGGGGACAGGGGGCAATGAGCAGTTCTTC
-	TRBV28	TRBJ1-3	-	13	CASSLTSGNTIYF	TGTGCCAGCAGTTTGACCTCTGGAAACACCATATATTTT
-	TRBV6-1	TRBJ1-2	-	13	CASRWGRDYGYTF	TGTGCCAGCAGATGGGGGCGCGACTATGGCTACACCTTC
-	TRBV5-4	TRBJ2-5	-	15	CASSLGPPKRETQYF	TGTGCCAGCAGCCTGGGACCGCCGAAACGAGAGACCCAGTACTTC
TRBD2	TRBV5-8	TRBJ2-1	-	17	CASSIKTSGDPYNEQFF	TGTGCCAGCAGCATCAAAACTAGCGGAGATCCTTACAATGAGCAGTTCTTC